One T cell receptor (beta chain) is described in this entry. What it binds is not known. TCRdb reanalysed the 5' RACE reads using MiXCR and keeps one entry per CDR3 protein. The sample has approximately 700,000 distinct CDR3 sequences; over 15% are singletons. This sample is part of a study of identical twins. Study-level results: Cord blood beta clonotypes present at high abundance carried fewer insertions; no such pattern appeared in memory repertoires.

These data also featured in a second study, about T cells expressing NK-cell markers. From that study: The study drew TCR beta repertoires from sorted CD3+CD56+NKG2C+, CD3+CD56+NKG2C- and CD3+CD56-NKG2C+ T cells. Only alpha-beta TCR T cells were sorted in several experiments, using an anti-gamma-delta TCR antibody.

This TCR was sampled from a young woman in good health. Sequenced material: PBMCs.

The CDR3 protein is CASTPLDRMLSGELFF. In nucleotides, the CDR3 is TGTGCCAGTACCCCGTTGGACAGGATGTTATCCGGGGAGCTGTTTTTT. This chain links TRBV19 with TRBJ2-2, with TRBD1 identical over 7 bases. Trimming removed 7 bases from V and 6 bases from J; junction bases left unmatched: 14. The CDR3 is 16 residues long. CDR1 and CDR2 (germline): LNHDA, SQIVND (reference sequence).